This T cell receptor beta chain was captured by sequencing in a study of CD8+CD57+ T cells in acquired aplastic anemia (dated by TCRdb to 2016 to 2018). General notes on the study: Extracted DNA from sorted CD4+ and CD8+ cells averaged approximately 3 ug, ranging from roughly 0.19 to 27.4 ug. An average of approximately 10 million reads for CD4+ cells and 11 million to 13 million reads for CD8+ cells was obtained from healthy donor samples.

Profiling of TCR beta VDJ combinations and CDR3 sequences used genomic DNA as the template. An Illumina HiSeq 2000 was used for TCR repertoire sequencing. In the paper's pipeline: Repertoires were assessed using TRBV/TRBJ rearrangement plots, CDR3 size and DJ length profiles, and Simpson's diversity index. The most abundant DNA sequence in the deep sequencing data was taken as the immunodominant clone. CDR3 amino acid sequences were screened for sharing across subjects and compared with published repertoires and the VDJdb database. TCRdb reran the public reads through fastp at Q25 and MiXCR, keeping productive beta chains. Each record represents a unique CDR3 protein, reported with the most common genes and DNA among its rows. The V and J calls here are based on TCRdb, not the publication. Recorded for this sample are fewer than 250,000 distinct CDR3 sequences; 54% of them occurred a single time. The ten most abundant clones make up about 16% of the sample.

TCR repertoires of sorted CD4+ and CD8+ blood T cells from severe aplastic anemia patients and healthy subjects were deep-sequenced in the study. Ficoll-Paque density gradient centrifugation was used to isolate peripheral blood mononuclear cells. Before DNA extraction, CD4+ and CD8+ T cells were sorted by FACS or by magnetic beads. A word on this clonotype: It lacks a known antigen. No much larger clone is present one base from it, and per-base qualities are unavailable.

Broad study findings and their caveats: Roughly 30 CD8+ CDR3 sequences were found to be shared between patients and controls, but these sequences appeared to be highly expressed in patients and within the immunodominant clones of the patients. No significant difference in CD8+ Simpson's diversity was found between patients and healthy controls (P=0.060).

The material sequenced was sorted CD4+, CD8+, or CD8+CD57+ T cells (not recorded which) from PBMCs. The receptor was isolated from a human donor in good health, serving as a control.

The CDR3 protein: CSATITYEQYF. At the DNA level, the sequence is TGCAGTGCTACCATCACCTACGAGCAGTACTTC. The receptor chain draws on TRBV20-1 and TRBJ2-5; no D gene is confidently identified. The J call is in doubt because the DNA end fits TRBJ2-7 better. From the cysteine through the phenylalanine, the CDR3 covers 11 amino acids. CDR3 DNA only is kept here, 33 bases in frame from base 1. The germline V gene (reference sequence) provides CDR1 DFQATT and CDR2 SNEGSKA.